The present TCR beta chain was sequenced within a study of T-cell reconstitution after alpha-beta-depleted transplantation in children. V lost 5 bases, J lost 8 bases, and 9 bases lay in between. The CDR3 has 12 residues. Unique molecular identifiers featured in how the TCRbeta library was prepared. TCRdb reanalysed the PCR reads using MiXCR and keeps one entry per CDR3 protein. The sample consists of approximately 400,000 distinct CDR3 sequences, under 13% of them appearing once. This clonotype was seen more than once but under ten times. This chain links TRBV12-3 or TRBV12-4 with TRBJ1-4, with unresolved D. The material was PBMCs from the stem cell graft donor, obtained from the stem cell graft. This receptor was obtained from a human donor who donated a stem cell graft to a child with acute myeloid leukemia. The CDR3 is CASSLLTEKLFF. The DNA for the CDR3 is TGTGCCAGCAGTCTCCTCACCGAAAAACTGTTTTTT.